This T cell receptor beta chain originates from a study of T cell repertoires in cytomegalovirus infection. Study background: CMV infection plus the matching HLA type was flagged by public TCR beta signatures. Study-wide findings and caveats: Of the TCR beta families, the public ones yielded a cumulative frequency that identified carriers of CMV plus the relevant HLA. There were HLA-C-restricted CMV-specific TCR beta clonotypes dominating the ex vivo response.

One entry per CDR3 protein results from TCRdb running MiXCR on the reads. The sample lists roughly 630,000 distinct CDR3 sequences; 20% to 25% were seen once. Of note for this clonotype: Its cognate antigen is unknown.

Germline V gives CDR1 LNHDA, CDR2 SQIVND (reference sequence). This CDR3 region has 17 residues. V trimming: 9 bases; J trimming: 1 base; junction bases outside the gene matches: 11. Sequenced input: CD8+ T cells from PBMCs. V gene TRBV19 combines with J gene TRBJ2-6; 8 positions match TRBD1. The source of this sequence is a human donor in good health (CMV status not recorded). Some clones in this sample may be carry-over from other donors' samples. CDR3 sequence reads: CASDFGTGPSGANVLTF. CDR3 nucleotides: TGTGCCAGCGACTTCGGGACAGGCCCATCTGGGGCCAACGTCCTGACTTTC.